Listed below are T cell receptor beta chains from one sample, sequenced in a study of tumor-infiltrating lymphocytes in oesophageal squamous cell carcinoma. One entry per CDR3 protein results from TCRdb running MiXCR on the PCR reads. The sample has about 17,000 distinct CDR3 sequences; about 50% are singletons. Sample: normal esophageal tissue next to the tumor. These receptors were taken from a female donor with esophageal squamous cell carcinoma. Both conserved end residues are part of each CDR3. Fields, in order: V gene, clone size, D gene, J gene, CDR3 DNA, CDR3 protein. The D gene is left open where the match is weak. Rows give clone size only sometimes, using once, few, many, or a class for an expanded clone.

V gene: TRBV6-1
clone size: -
D gene: TRBD1
J gene: TRBJ1-1
CDR3 DNA: TGTGCCAGCGCTCGATGGACAGGGGGGACTGAAGCTTTCTTT
CDR3 protein: CASARWTGGTEAFF

V gene: TRBV24-1
clone size: -
D gene: -
J gene: TRBJ2-5
CDR3 DNA: TGTGCCACCAGCAACTCGGCACTGGGGGGAGAGACCCAGTACTTC
CDR3 protein: CATSNSALGGETQYF

V gene: TRBV4-1
clone size: -
D gene: TRBD1
J gene: TRBJ1-2
CDR3 DNA: TGCGCCAGCAGCCAAGATCCGACAGGGGGAGGCTACACCTTC
CDR3 protein: CASSQDPTGGGYTF

V gene: TRBV6-1
clone size: -
D gene: -
J gene: TRBJ2-7
CDR3 DNA: TGTGCCAGCAGGAGGCAGGGATCAAACTACGAGCAGTACTTC
CDR3 protein: CASRRQGSNYEQYF

V gene: TRBV10-1
clone size: -
D gene: TRBD1
J gene: TRBJ2-7
CDR3 DNA: TGCGCCAGCAGTGAGGGACGGACAGGGCGAGACGAGCAGTACTTC
CDR3 protein: CASSEGRTGRDEQYF

V gene: TRBV7-3
clone size: -
D gene: TRBD2
J gene: TRBJ2-1
CDR3 DNA: TGTGCCAGCAGCCCGCCGGGAGGAGGAGGCAACAATGAGCAGTTCTTC
CDR3 protein: CASSPPGGGGNNEQFF

V gene: TRBV7-3
clone size: -
D gene: -
J gene: TRBJ2-7
CDR3 DNA: TGTGCCAGCAGCCCCCTGAAGGATTACACAGATACGCAGTACTTC
CDR3 protein: CASSPLKDYTDTQYF

V gene: TRBV5-1
clone size: many
D gene: -
J gene: TRBJ2-2
CDR3 DNA: TGCGCCAGCAGTTCCGGACAGACAAGTGGCGGGGAGCTGTTTTTT
CDR3 protein: CASSSGQTSGGELFF

V gene: TRBV7-2
clone size: -
D gene: TRBD1
J gene: TRBJ2-7
CDR3 DNA: TGTGCCAGCAGCTCGTGGACAGGGAAATACGAGCAGTACTTC
CDR3 protein: CASSSWTGKYEQYF

V gene: TRBV7-3
clone size: -
D gene: -
J gene: TRBJ2-3
CDR3 DNA: TGTGCCAGCAGCCTACTAAATACAGATACGCAGTATTTT
CDR3 protein: CASSLLNTDTQYF

V gene: TRBV12-3/TRBV12-4
clone size: few
D gene: TRBD1
J gene: TRBJ1-1
CDR3 DNA: TGTGCCAGCAGAAACAGGGGCGTGAACACTGAAGCTTTCTTT
CDR3 protein: CASRNRGVNTEAFF

V gene: TRBV11-2
clone size: -
D gene: TRBD1
J gene: TRBJ1-2
CDR3 DNA: TGTGCCAGCAGCTTACAAGTGACAGGGGTCTATGGCTACACCTTC
CDR3 protein: CASSLQVTGVYGYTF

V gene: TRBV27
clone size: -
D gene: -
J gene: TRBJ2-3
CDR3 DNA: TGTGCCAGCAGCCCCCGACTAGTTGGGGGCACAGATACGCAGTATTTT
CDR3 protein: CASSPRLVGGTDTQYF

V gene: TRBV7-2
clone size: -
D gene: TRBD1
J gene: TRBJ2-7
CDR3 DNA: TGTGCCAGCAGCTGGGACAGGGTCTACGAGCAGTACTTC
CDR3 protein: CASSWDRVYEQYF

V gene: TRBV5-6
clone size: -
D gene: TRBD2
J gene: TRBJ2-5
CDR3 DNA: TGTGCCAGCAGCTTGCTTAGCGGGAGGGTAGGGGAGACCCAGTACTTC
CDR3 protein: CASSLLSGRVGETQYF

V gene: TRBV7-9
clone size: many
D gene: TRBD2
J gene: TRBJ2-7
CDR3 DNA: TGTGCCAGCAGCTTACAGGGACGCGGGAGAAACGAGCAGTACTTC
CDR3 protein: CASSLQGRGRNEQYF

V gene: TRBV6-6
clone size: -
D gene: -
J gene: TRBJ2-1
CDR3 DNA: TGTGCCAGCAGTCCGCTCGAAGGGGTTCAGAGGGCAAATGAGCAGTTCTTC
CDR3 protein: CASSPLEGVQRANEQFF

V gene: TRBV7-6
clone size: few
D gene: -
J gene: TRBJ2-7
CDR3 DNA: TGTGCCAGCAGCTTAGCCTCTCTCGGCGAGCAGTACTTC
CDR3 protein: CASSLASLGEQYF

V gene: TRBV10-3
clone size: -
D gene: TRBD2
J gene: TRBJ2-3
CDR3 DNA: TGTGCCATCAGCACTAGCGTTTTGGATACGCAGTATTTT
CDR3 protein: CAISTSVLDTQYF

V gene: TRBV7-3
clone size: large
D gene: -
J gene: TRBJ2-1
CDR3 DNA: TGTGCCAGCAGTCGAACGGGACTCCCGCCCGACAATGAGCAGTTCTTC
CDR3 protein: CASSRTGLPPDNEQFF

V gene: TRBV28
clone size: few
D gene: -
J gene: TRBJ1-4
CDR3 DNA: TGTGCCAGCAGTCTCCCCGGGGTAGGGGAGGAGAACGAAAAACTGTTTTTT
CDR3 protein: CASSLPGVGEENEKLFF

V gene: TRBV7-6
clone size: -
D gene: -
J gene: TRBJ2-5
CDR3 DNA: TGTGCCAGCAGCTTAGCCGGTGGAGGAGGGAGGGAGACCCAGTACTTC
CDR3 protein: CASSLAGGGGRETQYF

V gene: TRBV5-1
clone size: -
D gene: -
J gene: TRBJ1-2
CDR3 DNA: TGCGCCAGCAGCTTGCACAGGGAGAACTCTGGCTACACCTTC
CDR3 protein: CASSLHRENSGYTF

V gene: TRBV11-2
clone size: -
D gene: TRBD2
J gene: TRBJ2-7
CDR3 DNA: TGTGCCAGCAGCCGCACTAGCGGGAGTGGGTACGAGCAGTACTTC
CDR3 protein: CASSRTSGSGYEQYF

V gene: TRBV4-3
clone size: many
D gene: -
J gene: TRBJ2-2
CDR3 DNA: TGCGCCAGCAGCCAGGGTAGTCGGGGTGTGCTGTTTTTT
CDR3 protein: CASSQGSRGVLFF

V gene: TRBV12-3/TRBV12-4
clone size: -
D gene: -
J gene: TRBJ2-5
CDR3 DNA: TGTGCCAGCAGCCGGACAGCAATGGAAGAGACCCAGTACTTC
CDR3 protein: CASSRTAMEETQYF

V gene: TRBV7-2
clone size: -
D gene: TRBD2
J gene: TRBJ2-3
CDR3 DNA: TGTGCCAGCAGCACCCCAGGGTCTAGCGGGAGGAGGGATACGCAGTATTTT
CDR3 protein: CASSTPGSSGRRDTQYF

V gene: TRBV24-1
clone size: -
D gene: TRBD1
J gene: TRBJ2-5
CDR3 DNA: TGTGCCACCAGTGAGACCGGGACAGTAGAGACCCAGTACTTC
CDR3 protein: CATSETGTVETQYF

V gene: TRBV5-8
clone size: many
D gene: TRBD1
J gene: TRBJ2-3
CDR3 DNA: TGTGCCAGCAGGAAAACAGGGGGCCCAGATACGCAGTATTTT
CDR3 protein: CASRKTGGPDTQYF

V gene: TRBV10-3
clone size: medium-sized
D gene: TRBD2
J gene: TRBJ2-1
CDR3 DNA: TGTGCCATCAGTGAGTCGGGCGCGGGAGGTGGAAACAATGAGCAGTTCTTC
CDR3 protein: CAISESGAGGGNNEQFF

V gene: TRBV7-3
clone size: many
D gene: -
J gene: TRBJ1-1
CDR3 DNA: TGTGCCAGCAGCTTGGGCAGGAACACTGAAGCTTTCTTT
CDR3 protein: CASSLGRNTEAFF

V gene: TRBV20-1
clone size: -
D gene: -
J gene: TRBJ2-3
CDR3 DNA: TGCAGTGAGGTGGGGGGGCCAGATACGCAGTATTTT
CDR3 protein: CSEVGGPDTQYF

V gene: TRBV7-8
clone size: -
D gene: TRBD2
J gene: TRBJ2-2
CDR3 DNA: TGTGCCAGCAGCCTGTTACTAGCGGGGACCGGGGAGCTGTTTTTT
CDR3 protein: CASSLLLAGTGELFF

V gene: TRBV6-1
clone size: -
D gene: -
J gene: TRBJ2-6
CDR3 DNA: TGTGCCAGCCGCCCAGTGGGAGGGGCCAACGTCCTGACTTTC
CDR3 protein: CASRPVGGANVLTF

V gene: TRBV7-2
clone size: -
D gene: TRBD2
J gene: TRBJ2-3
CDR3 DNA: TGTGCCAGCAGCTTTAGCGGGGATTTCCCCGGGGGATATTTT
CDR3 protein: CASSFSGDFPGGYF

V gene: TRBV12-3/TRBV12-4
clone size: -
D gene: TRBD1
J gene: TRBJ2-7
CDR3 DNA: TGTGCCAGCAGGGATACAGGGGACAATGAGCAGTACTTC
CDR3 protein: CASRDTGDNEQYF

V gene: TRBV10-3
clone size: -
D gene: -
J gene: TRBJ1-1
CDR3 DNA: TGTGCCATCAGTGATCCAGGGAAGAACACTGAAGCTTTCTTT
CDR3 protein: CAISDPGKNTEAFF

V gene: TRBV7-9
clone size: -
D gene: -
J gene: TRBJ1-2
CDR3 DNA: TGTGCCAGCAGCTTAGTCGGCAGCTATGGCTACACCTTC
CDR3 protein: CASSLVGSYGYTF